The rows below give T cell receptor beta chains drawn from one sample of a study of blood T cell repertoires in COVID-19. The protocol was immunoSEQ multiplex PCR, while the TCRdb copy is restricted to in-frame clones and leaves out a portion. The sample has approximately 260,000 clones, 75% to 90% seen once. What was sequenced was PBMCs or T cells enriched from blood (not recorded which). The receptors were sampled from a woman in her 40s with acute COVID-19. CDR3s include the opening cysteine and the closing phenylalanine or tryptophan. A D gene is named only where the DNA matches it firmly. Rows give clone size only sometimes, using once, few, many, or a class for an expanded clone.

CDR3nt	CDR3aa	d_gene	v_gene	j_gene	abundance
TGTGCCAGCAGCGAAACAGGGGGGGGTCGGAATGAAAAACTGTTTTTT	CASSETGGGRNEKLFF	TRBD1	TRBV5-4	TRBJ1-4	few
TGTGCCAGCAGCGTAGGGTCCAGCGGGGGGACAAATGAGCAGTTCTTC	CASSVGSSGGTNEQFF	TRBD2	TRBV9	TRBJ2-1	few
TGTGCCAGCAGTACCCGGGACTCCCTTAATGAAAAACTGTTTTTT	CASSTRDSLNEKLFF	.	TRBV28	TRBJ1-4	.
TGTGCCAGCAGGTCACGTACAGGGACCGTACAGGAAAAACTGTTTTTT	CASRSRTGTVQEKLFF	.	TRBV2	TRBJ1-4	.
TGCGCCAGCAGTGAAGGGGGCCCGGTGGACAATGAGCAGTTCTTC	CASSEGGPVDNEQFF	TRBD1	TRBV10-1	TRBJ2-1	.
TGTGCCAGCAGCCAGGGACAGAACACCGGGGAGCTGTTTTTT	CASSQGQNTGELFF	.	TRBV5-8	TRBJ2-2	many
TGCGCCAGCATGTGGGGCAGGGGCGGCGAGCAGTACTTC	CASMWGRGGEQYF	.	TRBV5-1	TRBJ2-7	.
TGTGCCAGTGGGGACATGGTCGAAAAACTGTTTTTT	CASGDMVEKLFF	.	TRBV2	TRBJ1-4	.
TGCACCAGCAGCCAAGACATAGCGACTTACAATGAGCAGTTCTTC	CTSSQDIATYNEQFF	.	TRBV1	TRBJ2-1	.
TGTGCCAGCAGCATAATCACAGATACGCAGTATTTT	CASSIITDTQYF	.	TRBV11-3	TRBJ2-3	.
TGTGCCAGCAGTGTGGCAGGGGGATTTTCACCCCTCCACTTT	CASSVAGGFSPLHF	TRBD1	TRBV6-4	TRBJ1-6	.
TGTGCCAGCAGCGTACAGAGCGGGAGGGTGATCAATGAGCAGTTCTTC	CASSVQSGRVINEQFF	TRBD2	TRBV7-3	TRBJ2-1	.
TGTGCTAGCAGCTTAGATGAACTAGCGGGAAGTACGCAGTATTTT	CASSLDELAGSTQYF	TRBD2	TRBV7-7	TRBJ2-3	.
TGTGCCAGCAGTTTGGCATGGGACACCACTGGGCAGTTCTTC	CASSLAWDTTGQFF	.	TRBV28	TRBJ2-1	.
TGCAGCGTTGTTTTCACAGGGGGCAAGGAGCAGTACTTC	CSVVFTGGKEQYF	TRBD1	TRBV29-1	TRBJ2-7	once
TGTGCCACCAGTGGGGACGAGGACTATTACGGGAATGAGCAGTTCTTC	CATSGDEDYYGNEQFF	.	TRBV24-1	TRBJ2-1	few
TGTGCCAGCAGCCCGACATCGGCCGCTGAAGCTTTCTTT	CASSPTSAAEAFF	.	TRBV11-3	TRBJ1-1	.
TGTGCCAGTAGTATTTCGGAGTTGGGTTTGTCTGAAGCTTTCTTT	CASSISELGLSEAFF	.	TRBV19	TRBJ1-1	.
TGCAGCGTTACAGGGATTTATGGCTACACCTTC	CSVTGIYGYTF	.	TRBV29-1	TRBJ1-2	.
TGTGCCAGCAGGCTAGCAGGGGGAGGATCAACTAATGAAAAACTGTTTTTT	CASRLAGGGSTNEKLFF	TRBD1	TRBV5-5	TRBJ1-4	few
TGTGCCAGCAGACGTACGGGAGACACAGATACGCAGTATTTT	CASRRTGDTDTQYF	.	TRBV7-9	TRBJ2-3	.
TGTGCCAGCAGCTTTGTCGACAGACCGGGACTAGCGGGGGATCCATACAATGAGCAGTTCTTC	CASSFVDRPGLAGDPYNEQFF	TRBD2	TRBV7-8	TRBJ2-1	.
TGCGCCAGCAGCCAAGTAGGACAGGGCAATCAGCCCCAGCATTTT	CASSQVGQGNQPQHF	TRBD1	TRBV4-1	TRBJ1-5	.
TGTGCCAGCTCACCTAAAGAGGGCCTTTATTCGTCGGCTCCTGAAGCTTTCTTT	CASSPKEGLYSSAPEAFF	.	TRBV18	TRBJ1-1	.
TGTGCCAGCAGCCAGAAGGGACTAGCGGAATCAGATACGCAGTATTTT	CASSQKGLAESDTQYF	TRBD2	TRBV3-1/TRBV3-2	TRBJ2-3	.
TGCGCCAGCAGCTTGGAGGGGGCCTCCTACGAGCAGTACTTC	CASSLEGASYEQYF	TRBD1	TRBV5-1	TRBJ2-7	.
TGCGCCAGCAGGCAGGGACTAGCGGACAATGAGCAGTTCTTC	CASRQGLADNEQFF	TRBD2	TRBV5-1	TRBJ2-1	once
TGTGCCACCAGCAGAGATCAATACAACATCGGAGGGTTATATGGCTACACCTTC	CATSRDQYNIGGLYGYTF	.	TRBV15	TRBJ1-2	few
TGTGCCAGTAGTATAAAGGGGGCCTTGGGGCCCCAGCATTTT	CASSIKGALGPQHF	TRBD1	TRBV19	TRBJ1-5	.
TGTGCCAGCTCACGACTAGCGGGAGACTCTTACGAGCAGTACTTC	CASSRLAGDSYEQYF	TRBD2	TRBV18	TRBJ2-7	.
TGTGCCAGCAGCGGACTAGCGGGCGATAAGAGAACCCAGTACTTC	CASSGLAGDKRTQYF	TRBD2	TRBV5-6	TRBJ2-5	.
TGTGCCAGTAGTATAGCCGGGGGACAGACCTCTGGAAACACCATATATTTT	CASSIAGGQTSGNTIYF	TRBD1	TRBV19	TRBJ1-3	.
TGTGCCAGCAGCCAAGTCGCTGTAGCGGGATACAATGAGCAGTTCTTC	CASSQVAVAGYNEQFF	TRBD2	TRBV4-2	TRBJ2-1	.
TGTGCCAGCCGCCTCGGCGGAGGCCCTAACTATGGCTACACCTTC	CASRLGGGPNYGYTF	.	TRBV6-5	TRBJ1-2	.
TGTGCCAGCAGTTCCTCGCGGGAGGCTTACTACAATGAGCAGTTCTTC	CASSSSREAYYNEQFF	TRBD2	TRBV6-5	TRBJ2-1	once
TGCGCCAGCAGCCAAGTCCCGGTGAACACCGGGGAGCTGTTTTTT	CASSQVPVNTGELFF	.	TRBV4-1	TRBJ2-2	.
TGTGCCAGCAGCGTAGTGGGGAAGGGGTCCTACAATGAGCAGTTCTTC	CASSVVGKGSYNEQFF	.	TRBV9	TRBJ2-1	.
TGTGCCAGCAGCACACCGGGACTATCCGGCAATGAGCAGTTCTTC	CASSTPGLSGNEQFF	TRBD2	TRBV9	TRBJ2-1	.
TGCGCCAGCAGCCAAGATTCGAGGAACACTGAAGCTTTCTTT	CASSQDSRNTEAFF	.	TRBV4-1	TRBJ1-1	few
TGTGCCAGCTCGCCGAACACCCTCTCTGGAAACACCATATATTTT	CASSPNTLSGNTIYF	.	TRBV18	TRBJ1-3	.
TGCGCCAGTTCGGGGCAGGGGCTTTCTAACTATGGCTACACCTTC	CASSGQGLSNYGYTF	.	TRBV5-1	TRBJ1-2	.
TGTGCCAGCAGCCAAGCTCAGGGGGTGGAGCAGTACTTC	CASSQAQGVEQYF	TRBD1	TRBV3-1/TRBV3-2	TRBJ2-7	.
TGTGCCACCATCCCCGGTGGCGGCCGCTACGAGCAGTACTTC	CATIPGGGRYEQYF	.	TRBV6-2/TRBV6-3	TRBJ2-7	.
TGTGCCAGCAGCTTGGGAGGGAATGAGCAGTTCTTC	CASSLGGNEQFF	.	TRBV5-4	TRBJ2-1	.
TGCGCCAGCAGCTTTGGAGACGGGAGAGATACGCAGTATTTT	CASSFGDGRDTQYF	.	TRBV5-1	TRBJ2-3	once